Following are 29 T cell receptor beta chains from one sample sequenced in a study of control samples from healthy donors and cancer patients. Generated by immunoSEQ multiplex PCR, the TCRdb table keeps only in-frame clones and is missing some. The sample shows roughly 170,000 clones, roughly 94% of them seen only once. The sample was blood. The receptors here all came from a woman aged 18-29 years in good health.

V gene TRBV11-3 combines with J gene TRBJ2-1; 8 bases fit TRBD1. Germline CDR1 SGHNT, CDR2 YENEEA. The trim removed 0 bases at V and 7 bases at J, leaving 11 bases unmatched. CDR3 length: 17 amino acids. The CDR3, as DNA: TGTGCCAGCAGCTTAGAGGTCAGGGGGCGAGTTGGGAATGAGCAGTTCTTC. It translates to CASSLEVRGRVGNEQFF.

The chain uses TRBV5-1 and TRBJ2-1, with 8 bases lining up with TRBD1. Looked up from germline, CDR1 is SGHRS and CDR2 is YFSETQ. V lost 4 bases, J lost 4 bases, and 7 bases stayed unmatched. The CDR3 runs to 15 residues. CDR3: CASSAGQGLYNEQFF. The DNA for the CDR3 is TGCGCCAGCAGCGCAGGACAGGGCCTTTACAATGAGCAGTTCTTC.

V and J are TRBV5-1 and TRBJ1-2; D not resolved. Germline-derived CDR1 and CDR2 are SGHRS and YFSETQ. The CDR3 is 14 residues long. The V gene lost 4 bases and the J gene lost 4 bases, with 14 bases spanning the gap. This CDR3 reads CASSVEGRPYGYTF. In DNA form, the CDR3 reads TGCGCCAGCAGCGTGGAGGGTCGACCCTATGGCTACACCTTC.

This sequence joins TRBV14 and TRBJ2-7; unclear D gene. The CDR3 extends over 16 amino acids. In germline, CDR1 is SGHDN, CDR2 FVKESK. The V end was cut by 4 bases, the J end by 2 bases, with 18 bases between. This chain's CDR3 is CASSRSRPSFTYEQYF. For the CDR3, the DNA is TGTGCCAGCAGCCGAAGCCGGCCGAGCTTTACCTACGAGCAGTACTTC.

The V gene is TRBV12-3 or TRBV12-4, the J gene TRBJ1-1; D gene unclear. This CDR3 contains 13 residues. Deletions cut 2 bases from V and 5 bases from J, with 9 bases between. The CDR3 is CASSLQGGTEAFF. CDR3 bases: TGTGCCAGCAGTTTACAAGGAGGGACTGAAGCTTTCTTT.

This chain links TRBV7-9 with TRBJ1-5, with a tentative D call TRBD1 (5 bases). V shed 0 bases and J shed 5 bases, with 8 bases lying between them. Germline CDR1 is SEHNR and CDR2 is FQNEAQ (reference sequence). The CDR3 sequence is 14 residues long. CDR3 sequence (DNA): TGTGCCAGCAGCTTAGCGCTAGGGGATCAGCCCCAGCATTTT. As protein: CASSLALGDQPQHF.

This chain connects TRBV2 to TRBJ2-7; maybe TRBD2 (7 bases). Germline V gene data show CDR1 as SNHLY and CDR2 as FYNNEI. This CDR3 region has 13 residues. The CDR3 sequence: CSGGGGLSYEQYF. CDR3 in DNA: TGTTCCGGGGGAGGGGGGCTCTCCTACGAGCAGTACTTC.

A single count supports this clone. The rearrangement uses TRBV14 and TRBJ1-2; the D gene is possibly TRBD1 (5 bases). V was cut by 5 bases and J by 8 bases, with 15 bases left in between. Germline CDR1 and CDR2: SGHDN and FVKESK. This CDR3 has 13 residues. CDR3 sequence (DNA): TGTGCCAGCAGCTGGGGGGGTGTAGCGGGCTACACCTTC. It encodes CASSWGGVAGYTF.

This chain uses TRBV19 with TRBJ1-5; no reliable D call. V was shortened by 0 bases and J by 6 bases, with 15 bases between the two germline ends. Germline CDR1 reads LNHDA; CDR2 reads SQIVND (reference sequence). The CDR3 runs to 16 residues. As DNA, the CDR3 is TGTGCCAGTAGTATAGAGCGGGCCAGGATCGGTCAGCCCCAGCATTTT. Translation gives CASSIERARIGQPQHF.

The V call is TRBV25-1, the J call TRBJ1-2, with D hard to call. CDR3 length: 13 amino acids. Germline V lookup: CDR1 MGHDK, CDR2 SYGVNS. The V and J ends lost 8 bases and 3 bases respectively, with 13 bases between them. CDR3 protein: CASSRAVDYGYTF. CDR3 nucleotide sequence: TGTGCCAGCTCTAGGGCAGTAGACTATGGCTACACCTTC.

J is TRBJ2-5 and V is TRBV14, with D hard to call. Per the germline V gene, CDR1 is SGHDN and CDR2 is FVKESK. V was trimmed by 4 bases and J by 7 bases, leaving 13 bases between them. This CDR3 has 13 residues. The CDR3 DNA reads as TGTGCCAGCAGCCCCGGGCCCCTCGGGACCCAGTACTTC. Translating gives CASSPGPLGTQYF.

In this sample, this clone turned up a few times. V and J are TRBV6-6 and TRBJ1-3, with a weak D call TRBD1 (6 bases). V was shortened by 5 bases and J by 0 bases, with 11 bases between the two germline ends. CDR3 length: 15 residues. The germline gives CDR1 MNHNY, CDR2 SVGAGI (reference sequence). The CDR3 loop is CASSRDINSGNTIYF. The CDR3 bases are TGTGCCAGCAGTCGGGACATAAACTCTGGAAACACCATATATTTT.

A single count supports this clone. In DNA, the CDR3 is TGTGCCAGCAGTCATGTGCTGGACGAGCAGTACTTC. This encodes CASSHVLDEQYF. V and J are TRBV7-9 and TRBJ2-7; D gene unclear. Trimming took off 6 bases at V and 5 bases at J, with 11 bases between the two ends. Looked up from germline, CDR1 is SEHNR and CDR2 is FQNEAQ (reference sequence). The CDR3 runs 12 residues.

The chain couples TRBV5-1 to TRBJ1-3; D may be TRBD1 (6 bases). CDR3 length: 16 residues. Trimming took 3 bases from V and 0 from J, leaving 13 bases between them. CDR1 and CDR2 from the germline V gene are SGHRS and YFSETQ. The CDR3 reads CASSSQGQASGNTIYF. Here the CDR3 DNA reads TGCGCCAGCAGCTCTCAGGGGCAGGCCTCTGGAAACACCATATATTTT.

This clone occurred once. V gene TRBV27 combines with J gene TRBJ2-2; no definite D call. The CDR3 is 13 amino acids. The germline CDR1 and CDR2 sequences are MNHEY and SMNVEV (reference sequence). Trimming took off 6 bases at V and 5 bases at J, with 10 bases between the two ends. In nucleotides, the CDR3 is TGTGCCAGCAGCCTCGGCTCAACCGGGGAGCTGTTTTTT. Translation gives CASSLGSTGELFF.

This clone was counted once. The chain is built from TRBV6-5 and TRBJ1-3; D may be TRBD1 (6 bases). Germline V CDR1 and CDR2: MNHEY, SVGAGI. Trimming took 3 bases from V and 4 from J, leaving 13 bases between them. The CDR3 is 15 amino acids. The CDR3 loop reads CASSYYQGSGNTIYF. In nucleotides, the CDR3 is TGTGCCAGCAGTTATTATCAGGGGTCAGGAAACACCATATATTTT.

CDR3 sequence (DNA): TGTGCCAGCAGTTTTAGGACAGGGGGCTTTGTAGCCTACGAGCAGTACTTC. Translation gives CASSFRTGGFVAYEQYF. The J gene is TRBJ2-7, the V gene TRBV28; TRBD1 matches at 11 bases. The V gene end was trimmed by 3 bases and the J gene end by 2 bases; junction bases not matched to a gene: 9. The CDR3 consists of 17 residues. Germline CDR1 MDHEN, CDR2 SYDVKM.

This sequence joins TRBV7-9 and TRBJ2-3; 9 bases map to TRBD2. The CDR3 covers 16 residues. The V and J ends lost 1 base and 3 bases, in that order; junction bases with no gene match: 5. Germline V gene data show CDR1 as SEHNR and CDR2 as FQNEAQ (reference sequence). The CDR3 DNA is TGTGCCAGCAGCTTAGTAGGGACTAGCACTACAGATACGCAGTATTTT. Its translation: CASSLVGTSTTDTQYF.

As DNA, the CDR3 is TGTGCCAGCAGCGGTAGCGGGAACCCCTACGAGCAGTACTTC. Amino acid sequence: CASSGSGNPYEQYF. This rearrangement joins TRBV6-2 or TRBV6-3 to TRBJ2-7; 8 bases align to TRBD2. CDR3 length equals 14 residues. The V and J ends lost 6 bases and 2 bases, in that order; junction bases with no gene match: 6. Germline assignment: CDR1 MNHEY and CDR2 SVGEGT.

The chain is built from TRBV28 and TRBJ1-5, with 8 positions matching TRBD1. Losses at the gene ends were 5 bases for V and 3 bases for J; bases not matched to a gene: 3. Germline assignment: CDR1 MDHEN and CDR2 SYDVKM. The CDR3 runs to 14 residues. CDR3 sequence (DNA): TGTGCCAGCAGTCGACAGGGGTACAATCAGCCCCAGCATTTT. Translating it yields CASSRQGYNQPQHF.

The J gene is TRBJ1-1, the V gene TRBV7-2, with 9 bases lining up with TRBD1. The CDR3 runs to 14 residues. After removal of 2 bases from V and 5 bases from J, the junction contained 3 bases not matched to a gene. Germline CDR1 reads SGHTA; CDR2 reads FQGNSA. CDR3 DNA: TGTGCCAGCAGCTTAAGGGACAGGGCAACTGAAGCTTTCTTT. It specifies CASSLRDRATEAFF.

J is TRBJ2-7 and V is TRBV5-8; the D gene could be TRBD1 or TRBD2 (5 bases each). Trimming stripped 2 bases from V and 3 bases from J, with 24 bases between. Germline values: CDR1 SGHTS, CDR2 YDEGEE. The CDR3 runs to 18 residues. The CDR3 region is CASSFIVGTGIGDYEQYF. As DNA, the CDR3 is TGTGCCAGCAGCTTTATTGTTGGGACGGGGATTGGGGACTACGAGCAGTACTTC.

The chain is built from TRBV6-5 and TRBJ2-1; the match to TRBD2 covers 11 bases. Germline CDR1 and CDR2: MNHEY and SVGAGI. The CDR3 runs 16 residues. V shed 2 bases, J shed 4 bases, and the junction held 4 bases outside the gene matches. The CDR3 DNA is TGTGCCAGCAGTTACCGGGGGACTAGCGGTTACAATGAGCAGTTCTTC. Its protein is CASSYRGTSGYNEQFF.

The genes are TRBV7-3 and TRBJ1-1; a possible D gene is TRBD1 (5 bases). Trimming shortened V by 3 bases and J by 3 bases, and 8 bases separated the two germline ends. The CDR3 runs 13 residues. The germline V gene encodes CDR1 SGHTA and CDR2 FQGTGA. CDR3 region: CASSFRGHTEAFF. CDR3 DNA: TGTGCCAGCAGCTTCCGGGGCCACACTGAAGCTTTCTTT.

The chain is built from TRBV12-3 or TRBV12-4 and TRBJ2-2; no firm D call. V shed 3 bases and J shed 4 bases, with 0 bases lying between them. The CDR3 length is 11 residues. Written as DNA, the CDR3 is TGTGCCAGCAGTTTCACCGGGGAGCTGTTTTTT. Encoded protein: CASSFTGELFF.

The chain carries TRBV5-6 and TRBJ1-3; TRBD1 might be the D (5 bases). Per the germline V gene, CDR1 is SGHDT and CDR2 is YYEEEE. The CDR3 covers 14 residues. V gave up 4 bases and J gave up 0 bases, with 8 bases separating them. The CDR3 loop reads CASSVGLSGNTIYF. CDR3 DNA sequence: TGTGCCAGCAGCGTGGGACTCTCTGGAAACACCATATATTTT.

This clone was detected only once. The chain combines TRBV28 with TRBJ2-5; D is ambiguous. Germline V gene lookup returns CDR1 MDHEN and CDR2 SYDVKM. Trimming removed 2 bases at V and 7 bases at J, with 11 bases between. The CDR3 length is 13 residues. The CDR3 spells CASSLQDRWTQYF. The CDR3 bases are TGTGCCAGCAGTTTACAGGACCGGTGGACCCAGTACTTC.

This clone was seen just once. The chain joins TRBV10-3 to TRBJ1-5, with no clear D. V was cut by 5 bases and J by 5 bases, with 13 bases left in between. CDR1 and CDR2 (germline): ENHRY, SYGVKD. The CDR3 runs 14 residues. The CDR3 is CAISKGEADQPQHF. The CDR3 region has the DNA TGTGCCATCAGTAAGGGTGAAGCGGATCAGCCCCAGCATTTT.

This chain links TRBV3-1 (or the pseudogene TRBV3-2) with TRBJ1-3; D remains unclear. CDR3 length: 12 residues. CDR1 and CDR2 (germline): LGHDT, YNNKEL (reference sequence). Trimming removed 2 bases from V and 4 bases from J, with 3 bases in between. The CDR3 nucleotides read TGTGCCAGCAGCCAACAGGGAAACACCATATATTTT. This translates into CASSQQGNTIYF.